Described below is a single T cell receptor (beta chain) sequence and its context. This record comes from a study of T cell responses to AZD1222 COVID-19 vaccine. The germline V gene encodes CDR1 LGHNA and CDR2 YSLEER. V lost 0 bases and J lost 0, with 10 bases in between. This CDR3 comprises 16 residues. TCRdb's copy holds only in-frame clones and misses some; the assay was immunoSEQ multiplex PCR. Here the sample spans about 160,000 clones, about nine tenths being singletons. This TCR was sampled from an adult in good health. This specimen consisted of peripheral blood, obtained on day 0 of AZD1222 vaccination. The chain joins TRBV4-3 to TRBJ2-3, with D unclear. Here the CDR3 DNA reads TGCGCCAGCAGCCAAGATCTAGGCTCTAGCACAGATACGCAGTATTTT. This gives the protein CASSQDLGSSTDTQYF.